Below, one T cell receptor beta chain is given with its context. These data belong to a study of blood T cell repertoires in COVID-19. Study-level background: Cohort 3 recovered donors had two negative PCRs, clearance, or symptom resolution. From the United States, Italy and Spain came samples of acute and convalescent COVID-19.

The study drew participants aged about 18 to 90 years from 20 to 30 US areas. Per the study methods: Amplification of reference gene primers was used by the study to estimate nucleated cell counts. Repertoires were generated with immunoSEQ multiplex PCR, while TCRdb's copy carries only in-frame clones and drops some. D and trimming come from the DNA, and the V and J calls and clone size come from that table. The sample records roughly 150,000 clones, 75% to 90% being singletons. The CDR3 contains 14 residues. The V end lost 0 bases, the J end lost 10 bases, and 11 bases lay between the germline ends. From germline, CDR1 is SGHRS and CDR2 YFSETQ.

The receptor was isolated from a man aged 50 to 59 in a cohort exposed to, infected with or recovered from COVID-19 (not recorded which). The chain has TRBV5-1 and TRBJ1-6; D remains unclear. The sequencing sample was made of PBMCs or T cells enriched from blood (not recorded which). This CDR3 is CASSLDSLQSPLHF. The CDR3 DNA follows: TGCGCCAGCAGCTTGGACTCACTGCAATCACCCCTCCACTTT. Complete variable domain (other parts from reference TRBV5-1 and TRBJ1-6): KAGVTQTPRYLIKTRGQQVTLSCSPISGHRSVSWYQQTPGQGLQFLFEYFSETQRNKGNFPGRFSGRQFSNSRSEMNVSTLELGDSALYLCASSLDSLQSPLHFGNGTRLTVT.